What follows describes a single T cell receptor (beta chain). The authors' processing: Quantification of nucleated cells was approximated via reference gene primer amplification. Clones were sequenced by immunoSEQ multiplex PCR, and TCRdb holds only the in-frame ones, with some missing. V, J and clone size are taken as reported in that table, and D and trimming were inferred from the DNA itself. The sample shows 270,000 or so clones, roughly 83% of them seen only once. V lost 0 bases to trimming and J lost 4 bases; unmatched junction nucleotides: 6. The CDR3 is made up of 15 amino acids. CDR1 SGHRS and CDR2 YFSETQ come from the germline V gene. This specimen comes from a study of blood T cell repertoires in COVID-19. About the study: Sites in the United States, Italy and Spain provided acute and convalescent COVID-19 samples. PBMCs, B-cell-depleted T cells, or T cells were the source of the cDNA or gDNA that made up the material.

Sequenced input: peripheral blood. The chain combines TRBV5-1 with TRBJ2-5, with 7 bases aligning to TRBD1. The clonotype was recovered from a human donor with COVID-19, enrolled during active disease. The donor label of this sample is uncertain. CDR3 sequence: CASSLAGDSRETQYF. The DNA of the CDR3 is TGCGCCAGCAGCTTGGCCGGGGACAGCCGAGAGACCCAGTACTTC.